The clone carrying this T cell receptor (beta chain) has at least ten counts. Germline V CDR1 and CDR2: MDHEN, SYDVKM. This CDR3 is built from 15 residues. The V gene end was trimmed by 4 bases and the J gene end by 4 bases; junction bases not matched to a gene: 6. This entry comes from a study of blood T cell repertoires in COVID-19. Profiled with immunoSEQ multiplex PCR; TCRdb holds only in-frame clones, not every one. Of some 160,000 clones listed, approximately 90% are singletons. What was sequenced was peripheral blood. The source of this sequence is a man aged 45-60 years who had recovered from COVID-19. The J gene is TRBJ1-5, the V gene TRBV28, with 8 nucleotides matching TRBD1. In nucleotides, the CDR3 is TGTGCCAGCAGTTCCCATCAGGGGGCTAATCAGCCCCAGCATTTT. Protein sequence: CASSSHQGANQPQHF.